This entry lists 20 T cell receptor beta chains sequenced from one sample in a study of cytomegalovirus exposure and HLA in healthy donors. The table came from immunoSEQ multiplex PCR; TCRdb's copy has only in-frame clones and leaves some out. The table shows some 180,000 clones, with approximately 86% occurring only once. Sequenced: PBMCs. These receptors all come from a man aged 30 to 45 in good health and CMV-seropositive.

This sequence joins TRBV6-5 and TRBJ2-1, with no clear D. The CDR3 is 13 amino acids. The germline CDR1 and CDR2 sequences are MNHEY and SVGAGI. Trimming took 5 bases from V and 6 from J, leaving 11 bases between them. The CDR3 loop is CASSVSLSNEQFF. The CDR3 nucleotides read TGTGCCAGCAGTGTCTCGCTAAGCAATGAGCAGTTCTTC.

The V and J genes are TRBV27 and TRBJ1-4; D remains ambiguous. Germline loops: CDR1 MNHEY, CDR2 SMNVEV (reference sequence). V was pared by 4 bases and J by 4 bases, with 10 bases between. The CDR3 consists of 14 residues. The CDR3 bases are TGTGCCAGCAGTTACCGCAGCGTTAATGAAAAACTGTTTTTT. Translation gives CASSYRSVNEKLFF. Using reference TRBV27 and TRBJ1-4 for the parts outside the CDR3, the full variable domain is EAQVTQNPRYLITVTGKKLTVTCSQNMNHEYMSWYRQDPGLGLRQIYYSMNVEVTDKGDVPEGYKVSRKEKRNFPLILESPSPNQTSLYFCASSYRSVNEKLFFGSGTQLSVL.

V gene TRBV18 combines with J gene TRBJ2-3; D assignment may be TRBD1 or TRBD2 (5 bases each). The germline CDR1 and CDR2 sequences are KGHSH and LQKENI. This CDR3 region has 17 residues. Trimming pared 1 base from V and 3 bases from J, leaving 17 bases between. The DNA of the CDR3 is TGTGCCAGCTCACCACAGTCCAGGGTGAGGGAAACAGATACGCAGTATTTT. Its translation: CASSPQSRVRETDTQYF.

V gene TRBV18 combines with J gene TRBJ2-3; D remains unclear. V was shortened by 6 bases and J by 4 bases, with 11 bases between the two germline ends. Germline values: CDR1 KGHSH, CDR2 LQKENI. The length of the CDR3 is 13 residues. CDR3 sequence reads: CASSPSAADTQYF. The CDR3 nucleotides are TGTGCCAGCTCCCCCTCTGCCGCAGATACGCAGTATTTT.

V is TRBV18 and J is TRBJ1-5; 7 nucleotides align to TRBD1. The trim removed 3 bases at V and 6 bases at J, leaving 5 bases unmatched. In germline, CDR1 is KGHSH, CDR2 LQKENI. The CDR3 is 14 residues long. CDR3 region: CASSPTQGGQPQHF. CDR3 DNA: TGTGCCAGCTCACCGACCCAGGGGGGTCAGCCCCAGCATTTT.

The chain employs TRBV5-3 and TRBJ1-5, with D perhaps TRBD1 (6 bases). TRBV5-3 belongs to the ORF category, with a function that is uncertain. CDR3 length equals 18 residues. Trimming pared 0 bases from V and 1 base from J, leaving 17 bases between. CDR3 bases: TGTGCCAGAAGCTTGGAGGGGGTTGGCTCGGGAAGCAATCAGCCCCAGCATTTT. Its translation: CARSLEGVGSGSNQPQHF.

V and J are TRBV25-1 and TRBJ1-4; D unresolved. CDR3 length equals 13 residues. Looked up from germline, CDR1 is MGHDK and CDR2 is SYGVNS. Deletions cut 3 bases from V and 10 bases from J, with 12 bases between. CDR3 bases: TGTGCCAGCAGTGATGGAGGCAGTCTAAAACTGTTTTTT. This encodes CASSDGGSLKLFF.

Only a few counts were recorded for this clone. The chain employs TRBV4-1 and TRBJ2-2, with a tentative D call TRBD2 (6 bases). V was cut by 1 base and J by 5 bases, with 17 bases left in between. Germline CDR1 is MGHRA and CDR2 is YSYEKL. This CDR3 spans 17 amino acids. CDR3 DNA sequence: TGCGCCAGCAGCCAAGGAAGGGGCCCCGGGGGAACCGGGGAGCTGTTTTTT. Protein sequence: CASSQGRGPGGTGELFF.

The J gene is TRBJ2-7, the V gene TRBV11-2; D gene ambiguous. CDR3 length: 14 residues. Trimming took off 1 base at V and 2 bases at J, with 9 bases between the two ends. The germline gives CDR1 SGHAT, CDR2 FQNNGV. The CDR3 sequence is CASSLVPGAYEQYF. CDR3 in DNA: TGTGCCAGCAGCTTAGTTCCGGGCGCCTACGAGCAGTACTTC.

The chain has TRBV2 and TRBJ1-1, with D tentatively TRBD1 (5 bases). Germline lookup yields CDR1 SNHLY and CDR2 FYNNEI. Trimming pared 6 bases from V and 5 bases from J, leaving 7 bases between. CDR3 size: 11 residues. This CDR3 reads CASSRQTEAFF. The CDR3 nucleotides read TGTGCCAGCAGCCGACAGACTGAAGCTTTCTTT.

The rearrangement joins TRBV4-3 to TRBJ1-4; no reliable D call. From germline, CDR1 is LGHNA and CDR2 YSLEER. The CDR3 consists of 19 residues. With 0 bases removed from V and 3 bases from J, the gap between germline ends came to 20 bases. CDR3 coding DNA: TGCGCCAGCAGCCAAGATCTTGTCGCAGGATATTCGGCTAATGAAAAACTGTTTTTT. Translating gives CASSQDLVAGYSANEKLFF.

The genes are TRBV7-9 and TRBJ2-3, with D possibly matching TRBD1 (6 bases). CDR3 size: 13 residues. V lost 5 bases, J lost 5 bases, and 11 bases lay in between. Germline V lookup: CDR1 SEHNR, CDR2 FQNEAQ (reference sequence). CDR3 sequence: CASSPGAGDTQYF. The CDR3, as DNA: TGTGCCAGCAGCCCAGGGGCCGGAGATACGCAGTATTTT.

V is TRBV12-5 and J is TRBJ2-1; D is ambiguous. Germline loops: CDR1 LGHNT, CDR2 FRNRAP. With 0 bases removed from V and 0 bases from J, the gap between germline ends came to 15 bases. This CDR3 contains 18 residues. CDR3 region: CASGLVSGSRSSYNEQFF. The CDR3 bases are TGTGCTAGTGGTTTGGTATCGGGTTCGAGAAGCTCCTACAATGAGCAGTTCTTC.

CDR3 loop: CATSPWRGNYEQYF. The CDR3 coding sequence is TGTGCCACCAGCCCCTGGAGGGGGAACTACGAGCAGTACTTC. The chain is built from TRBV15 and TRBJ2-7; possibly TRBD1 or TRBD2 for D (6 bases each). The germline V gene encodes CDR1 LNHNV and CDR2 YYDKDF (reference sequence). This CDR3 comprises 14 residues. Trimming stripped 5 bases from V and 3 bases from J, with 14 bases between.

The rearrangement uses TRBV5-1 and TRBJ1-1; D unresolved. The V and J ends lost 0 bases and 4 bases respectively, with 10 bases between them. The CDR3 contains 14 residues. CDR1 SGHRS and CDR2 YFSETQ come from the germline V gene. In DNA form, the CDR3 reads TGCGCCAGCAGCTTGGCCGCTTTCGGCACTGAAGCTTTCTTT. Translation gives CASSLAAFGTEAFF. The variable domain in full, completed from reference TRBV5-1 and TRBJ1-1, reads KAGVTQTPRYLIKTRGQQVTLSCSPISGHRSVSWYQQTPGQGLQFLFEYFSETQRNKGNFPGRFSGRQFSNSRSEMNVSTLELGDSALYLCASSLAAFGTEAFFGQGTRLTVV.

This chain connects TRBV5-1 to TRBJ2-3; the match to TRBD1 covers 12 bases. The junction had 8 bases not matched to a gene; V was cut back by 4 bases and J by 2 bases. Germline V gene lookup returns CDR1 SGHRS and CDR2 YFSETQ. There are 17 residues in the CDR3. The DNA for the CDR3 is TGCGCCAGCAGCAAAACCGGGACAGGGGGCCTCACAGATACGCAGTATTTT. Its translation is CASSKTGTGGLTDTQYF.

The chain couples TRBV2 to TRBJ2-1, with 9 positions matching TRBD1. Germline V gene lookup returns CDR1 SNHLY and CDR2 FYNNEI. The CDR3 loop spans 15 amino acids. V lost 6 bases and J lost 10; bases outside the gene matches: 13. This CDR3 is CASRDPGTGPREQFF. The CDR3 bases are TGTGCCAGCAGGGACCCCGGGACAGGGCCGAGGGAGCAGTTCTTC.

The chain is built from TRBV2 and TRBJ2-7, with TRBD1 matching 7 bases. CDR3 length: 15 residues. Germline-derived CDR1 and CDR2 are SNHLY and FYNNEI. The J segment lost 3 bases and the V segment lost 5 bases, leaving 10 bases of the junction unmatched. The chain's CDR3 is CASSPRQGSGYEQYF. In DNA, the CDR3 is TGTGCCAGCAGTCCGAGACAGGGAAGCGGCTACGAGCAGTACTTC.

This clone was counted only a few times. The CDR3 DNA is TGTGCCAGCAGCCGGTCCTATGGCTACACCTTC. It is translated as CASSRSYGYTF. V gene TRBV5-6 combines with J gene TRBJ1-2; D unresolved. Deletions cut 4 bases from V and 4 bases from J, with 5 bases between. The CDR3 covers 11 residues. The germline gives CDR1 SGHDT, CDR2 YYEEEE. Full variable domain (missing parts from reference TRBV5-6 and TRBJ1-2): DAGVTQSPTHLIKTRGQQVTLRCSPKSGHDTVSWYQQALGQGPQFIFQYYEEEERQRGNFPDRFSGHQFPNYSSELNVNALLLGDSALYLCASSRSYGYTFGSGTRLTVV.

This chain links TRBV19 with TRBJ2-6; D is undetermined. CDR1 and CDR2 (germline): LNHDA, SQIVND (reference sequence). There are 15 residues in the CDR3. V was cut by 3 bases and J by 4 bases, with 10 bases left in between. CDR3 coding DNA: TGTGCCAGTAGTATCTTGGGCCTGGGGGCCAACGTCCTGACTTTC. Encoded protein: CASSILGLGANVLTF.